Following are 16 T cell receptor beta chains from one sample sequenced in a study of T cell responses to AZD1222 COVID-19 vaccine. Generated by immunoSEQ multiplex PCR, the TCRdb table keeps only in-frame clones and is missing some. The sample includes 90,000 or so clones, about 92% of them seen just once. The sequences come from peripheral blood, collected 28 days after the second AZD1222 dose. Receptors were obtained from an adult who received the AZD1222 COVID-19 vaccine.

The chain recombines TRBV6-5 with TRBJ2-3, with D perhaps matching TRBD1 (6 bases). This CDR3 has 14 amino acids. Trimming took off 4 bases at V and 2 bases at J, with 10 bases between the two ends. The germline V gene has CDR1 MNHEY and CDR2 SVGAGI. CDR3 nucleotides: TGTGCCAGCAGTTTCGGACAGAACACAGATACGCAGTATTTT. This sequence encodes CASSFGQNTDTQYF.

The chain joins TRBV11-2 to TRBJ1-1; D unclear. This CDR3 comprises 12 residues. V was pared by 2 bases and J by 4 bases, with 5 bases between. CDR1 is SGHAT, CDR2 FQNNGV, per germline. The chain's CDR3 is CASSLIATEAFF. DNA of the CDR3: TGTGCCAGCAGCTTAATCGCCACTGAAGCTTTCTTT.

The V gene is TRBV7-9, the J gene TRBJ1-5, with D tentatively TRBD1 (5 bases). Germline CDR1 and CDR2: SEHNR and FQNEAQ (reference sequence). This CDR3 comprises 17 residues. Trimming removed 1 base at V and 0 bases at J, with 13 bases between. CDR3 nucleotide sequence: TGTGCCAGCAGCTTAGTCTTCGCCGGGGCTAGCAATCAGCCCCAGCATTTT. This translates into CASSLVFAGASNQPQHF.

This clone was detected only once. J is TRBJ2-7 and V is TRBV4-2; TRBD1 matches 9 bases. V lost 5 bases, J lost 2 bases, and 1 base stayed unmatched. This CDR3 comprises 13 residues. Germline values: CDR1 LGHNA, CDR2 YNFKEQ. This CDR3 reads CASSRTGAYEQYF. The CDR3 DNA follows: TGTGCCAGCAGCAGGACAGGGGCCTACGAGCAGTACTTC.

The CDR3 here is CASSYSEGSEQYV. CDR3 in DNA: TGTGCCAGCAGTTACTCGGAGGGTTCCGAGCAGTACGTC. The chain combines TRBV6-5 with TRBJ2-7, with D perhaps matching TRBD2 (6 bases). Trimming stripped 0 bases from V and 6 bases from J, with 9 bases between. The CDR3 covers 13 residues. CDR1 MNHEY and CDR2 SVGAGI come from the germline V gene.

This clone was detected only a few times. This sequence joins TRBV6-5 and TRBJ2-3, with 7 bases fitting TRBD2. Germline V gives CDR1 MNHEY, CDR2 SVGAGI. The CDR3 is 14 amino acids. Trimming cost V 6 bases and J 6 bases; bases outside gene matches: 9. The CDR3 coding sequence is TGTGCCAGCAGCCTAGCGGCCAACGTGGATACGCAGTATTTT. Translating gives CASSLAANVDTQYF.

This rearrangement joins TRBV10-1 to TRBJ1-1; D ambiguous. This CDR3 region has 13 residues. V was shortened by 5 bases and J by 1 base, with 8 bases between the two germline ends. Per germline, CDR1 WNHNN and CDR2 SYGVQD (reference sequence). Written as DNA, the CDR3 is TGCGCCAGCAGTCCCAAGGGGAACACTGAAGCTTTCTTT. Encoded protein: CASSPKGNTEAFF.

The V call is TRBV6-4, the J call TRBJ2-3; 8 bases fit TRBD2. The germline V gene encodes CDR1 MRHNA and CDR2 SNTAGT. The V segment lost 3 bases and the J segment 5 bases; nucleotides outside the gene matches: 7. This CDR3 has 15 residues. The CDR3 sequence: CASSDVAGGGDTQYF. The DNA for the CDR3 is TGTGCCAGCAGTGATGTTGCGGGGGGAGGAGATACGCAGTATTTT.

The J gene is TRBJ2-5, the V gene TRBV6-6; the D is unclear. The CDR3 contains 13 residues. The germline V gene has CDR1 MNHNY and CDR2 SVGAGI (reference sequence). Trimming stripped 3 bases from V and 2 bases from J, with 7 bases between. Here the CDR3 reads CASSYLGQETQYF. The CDR3 nucleotides are TGTGCCAGCAGTTATTTGGGACAAGAGACCCAGTACTTC.

V and J are TRBV27 and TRBJ1-1, with 7 bases lining up with TRBD1. Germline V gene lookup returns CDR1 MNHEY and CDR2 SMNVEV (reference sequence). V lost 2 bases, J lost 3 bases, and 3 bases stayed unmatched. The CDR3 length is 14 residues. The CDR3 nucleotides are TGTGCCAGCAGTTTAACAGGGGCTGACACTGAAGCTTTCTTT. Translating it yields CASSLTGADTEAFF.

This chain joins TRBV30 and TRBJ1-6, with D perhaps TRBD1 (6 bases). The ends were cut back, 5 bases at V and 5 bases at J, with 7 bases in the middle. Germline lookup yields CDR1 GTSNPN and CDR2 SVGIG (reference sequence). This CDR3 has 12 amino acids. CDR3 nucleotide sequence: TGTGCCTGGGGACAGAATAATTCACCCCTCCACTTT. Protein sequence: CAWGQNNSPLHF.

The rearrangement joins TRBV2 to TRBJ2-5, with D hard to call. The CDR3 covers 11 residues. The V gene's germline CDR1 is SNHLY and CDR2 FYNNEI. The V end lost 5 bases, the J end lost 0 bases, and 1 base lay between the germline ends. The CDR3 DNA sequence: TGTGCCAGCAGTTACCAAGAGACCCAGTACTTC. Encoded protein: CASSYQETQYF.

This chain links TRBV29-1 with TRBJ2-2; TRBD2 aligns across 11 bases. The length of the CDR3 is 16 residues. After removal of 7 bases from V and 4 bases from J, the junction contained 11 bases not matched to a gene. Germline CDR1 SQVTM, CDR2 ANQGSEA. In DNA form, the CDR3 reads TGCAGCGCTTTAGCGGGGGGGCAGTTCGGCACCGGGGAGCTGTTTTTT. Translating gives CSALAGGQFGTGELFF.

The chain recombines TRBV11-2 with TRBJ1-6; 7 bases line up with TRBD1. The CDR3 covers 15 residues. Germline V lookup: CDR1 SGHAT, CDR2 FQNNGV. The J segment lost 7 bases and the V segment lost 5 bases, leaving 8 bases of the junction unmatched. CDR3 bases: TGTGCCAGCAGCCCCCTCGACAGGGACAATTCACCCCTCCACTTT. Translating gives CASSPLDRDNSPLHF.

This chain connects TRBV7-8 to TRBJ2-3; D may be TRBD1 (5 bases). The CDR3 is 18 amino acids. Germline values: CDR1 SGHVS, CDR2 FQNEAQ. V lost 0 bases to trimming and J lost 0 bases, with 16 bases between them. CDR3: CASSLALRFDSSTDTQYF. The CDR3 nucleotides read TGTGCCAGCAGCTTAGCGCTTCGTTTCGACAGTAGCACAGATACGCAGTATTTT. The full variable domain, with the rest looked up from reference TRBV7-8 and TRBJ2-3, is GAGVSQSPRYKVAKRGQDVALRCDPISGHVSLFWYQQALGQGPEFLTYFQNEAQLDKSGLPSDRFFAERPEGSVSTLKIQRTQQEDSAVYLCASSLALRFDSSTDTQYFGPGTRLTVL.

The chain couples TRBV7-2 to TRBJ1-2; 10 bases align to TRBD1. The ends lost 1 base at V and 4 bases at J; junction bases unmatched: 6. The CDR3 length is 16 residues. Germline CDR1 SGHTA, CDR2 FQGNSA. CDR3 loop: CASSLGSGQGVYGYTF. For the CDR3, the DNA is TGTGCCAGCAGCTTAGGGTCCGGACAGGGGGTCTATGGCTACACCTTC.